This T cell receptor (beta chain) was sequenced for a study of T-cell reconstitution after alpha-beta-depleted transplantation in children. Study-level results: Where alpha-beta T cells came from about two months after transplant was reportedly several hundred expanded graft clones. Elevated TCRbeta diversity at day 60 was traced, in some patients, to surviving recipient T cells and thymic progenitors.

On this clonotype: Antigen: not known.

Unique molecular identifiers were used in preparing the TCRbeta library. MiXCR, applied by TCRdb to the PCR reads, yields one record per CDR3 protein. The sample holds under 250,000 distinct CDR3 sequences, roughly 7.1% seen once. Germline V lookup: CDR1 SGHTA, CDR2 FQGNSA. The CDR3 is 13 residues long. Trimming left V 3 bases short and J 10 bases short, with 13 bases between. The V call is TRBV7-2, the J call TRBJ1-5; D gene ambiguous. The specimen comprised PBMCs, sampled before TCRalphabeta/CD19-depleted stem cell transplant. This TCR was recovered from a boy aged 2 to 9 with acute lymphoblastic leukemia, due to receive a stem cell transplant. The CDR3 sequence is CASSFGSVTPQHF. The CDR3 region has the DNA TGTGCCAGCAGCTTTGGATCGGTCACTCCCCAGCATTTT.